The 10 T cell receptor beta chains reported below all come from one sample, sequenced in a study of cytomegalovirus exposure and HLA in healthy donors. PCR was performed using 60 Vbeta and 13 Jbeta primers. TCRdb's table, derived via immunoSEQ multiplex PCR, lists solely in-frame clones and lacks some. The sample includes more than 120,000 clones, 80% to 85% of them seen just once. Sequenced input: PBMCs. The receptors were sampled from a young woman in good health and CMV-seronegative.

The V gene is TRBV4-3, the J gene TRBJ2-7; maybe TRBD2 (6 bases). V lost 3 bases and J 3 bases, leaving 9 bases between the germline ends. CDR3 size: 13 residues. Germline V gene lookup returns CDR1 LGHNA and CDR2 YSLEER. The CDR3: CASSQEGDYEQYF. For the CDR3, the DNA is TGCGCCAGCAGCCAGGAGGGAGACTACGAGCAGTACTTC.

V is TRBV4-1 and J is TRBJ1-1; the D gene is possibly TRBD1 (5 bases). The germline V gene has CDR1 MGHRA and CDR2 YSYEKL. Trimming pared 1 base from V and 5 bases from J, leaving 17 bases between. This CDR3 contains 16 residues. Here the CDR3 reads CASSQGQGFFSTEAFF. DNA for the CDR3: TGCGCCAGCAGCCAAGGGCAGGGTTTTTTTTCGACTGAAGCTTTCTTT.

The chain couples TRBV5-1 to TRBJ2-7; 9 nucleotides align to TRBD1. From germline, CDR1 is SGHRS and CDR2 YFSETQ. The CDR3 has 13 amino acids. J gave up 6 bases and V 5 bases, and 6 bases lay outside the gene matches. The CDR3 protein is CASRLGQGSEQYF. The CDR3 DNA reads as TGCGCCAGCAGACTTGGACAGGGGAGCGAGCAGTACTTC.

The chain carries TRBV18 and TRBJ1-2; TRBD1 agrees at 9 bases. The CDR3 has 16 amino acids. CDR1 is KGHSH and CDR2 is LQKENI in the germline V gene. V shed 6 bases and J 4 bases; nucleotides not matched to a gene: 12. This CDR3 is CASSPDTGGPFYGYTF. CDR3 coding DNA: TGTGCCAGCTCCCCGGATACAGGGGGCCCCTTCTATGGCTACACCTTC.

This rearrangement joins TRBV5-1 to TRBJ2-1, with no clear D. V shed 2 bases and J shed 4 bases, with 13 bases lying between them. CDR1 and CDR2 (germline): SGHRS, YFSETQ. The CDR3 covers 15 residues. The CDR3 DNA reads as TGCGCCAGCAGCTTTTGGTTAGCTCAATACAATGAGCAGTTCTTC. Its translation: CASSFWLAQYNEQFF.

This clone has more than one count but fewer than ten. The gene calls are TRBV5-4 and TRBJ1-1; 8 nucleotides align to TRBD1. The CDR3 loop spans 14 amino acids. Trimming cost V 4 bases and J 1 base; bases outside gene matches: 3. In germline, CDR1 is SGHNT, CDR2 YYREEE (reference sequence). The CDR3 DNA follows: TGTGCCAGCAGCATAGACAGGGGGAACACTGAAGCTTTCTTT. Translated, it gives CASSIDRGNTEAFF.

With regard to this clone: Germline and junction disagree at one end, which may indicate a read error. This chain uses TRBV27 with TRBJ2-6, with 12 bases lining up with TRBD1. There are 20 residues in the CDR3. Germline values: CDR1 MNHEY, CDR2 SMNVEV (reference sequence). The CDR3 region has the DNA TGTGCCAGCACTTTATCCCTAGCGGGACAGGGGGCGCGAGGGGCCAACGTCCTGACTTTC. Translation: CASTLSLAGQGARGANVLTF.

To note about this clone: The CDR3 ends on some other residue instead of the conserved phenylalanine or tryptophan, so this is likely a read error. This sequence joins TRBV7-6 and TRBJ2-7; D possibly corresponds to TRBD1 (6 bases). Germline assignment: CDR1 SGHVS and CDR2 FNYEAQ. The CDR3 sequence is 13 residues long. Trimming stripped 5 bases from V and 5 bases from J, with 13 bases between. The chain's CDR3 is CASSGSQGNEQYL. CDR3 bases: TGTGCCAGCAGCGGCTCACAGGGCAACGAGCAGTACCTC.

The V gene is TRBV6-5, the J gene TRBJ2-7; no definite D call. The V end was cut by 5 bases, the J end by 4 bases, with 15 bases between. Germline lookup yields CDR1 MNHEY and CDR2 SVGAGI. The CDR3 extends over 14 amino acids. In nucleotides, the CDR3 is TGTGCCAGCAGTGAATCAACAGCTTCTTACGAGCAGTACTTC. Residues: CASSESTASYEQYF.

This clone was recorded a few times. The V and J genes are TRBV7-8 and TRBJ2-3, with TRBD2 identical over 13 bases. V was clipped by 5 bases and J by 4 bases; unmatched bases: 9. This CDR3 contains 17 residues. Germline assignment: CDR1 SGHVS and CDR2 FQNEAQ. Here the CDR3 DNA reads TGTGCCAGCAGCCCCGGGACTAGCGGGGTGTCGGCAGATACGCAGTATTTT. Protein: CASSPGTSGVSADTQYF.